The 24 T cell receptor beta chains below come from one sample, sequenced in a study of response to subunit inactivated influenza vaccine. TCRdb ran MiXCR on the RT-PCR reads and lists one entry per CDR3 protein. The sample includes about 700,000 distinct CDR3 sequences, around 14% of them seen just once. This material consisted of PBMCs from blood, taken about 13 days after vaccination. The source of these receptors is a man in his fifties or sixties who received an inactivated influenza vaccine.

The chain employs TRBV20-1 and TRBJ2-4; D not certain. Looked up from germline, CDR1 is DFQATT and CDR2 is SNEGSKA (reference sequence). V lost 3 bases and J 0 bases, leaving 12 bases between the germline ends. The CDR3 is 15 amino acids. The CDR3, as DNA: TGCAGTGCTAGGCTCCAAGCCCTAGCCAAAAACATTCAGTACTTC. It is translated as CSARLQALAKNIQYF.

This clonotype was seen only a few times. The chain combines TRBV5-6 with TRBJ2-5; 9 bases fit TRBD2. The junction had 10 bases not matched to a gene; V was cut back by 2 bases and J by 5 bases. The CDR3 is 16 amino acids. Germline assignment: CDR1 SGHDT and CDR2 YYEEEE. CDR3 protein: CASSFLRAGGLETQYF. The CDR3, as DNA: TGTGCCAGCAGCTTCCTAAGAGCGGGAGGCTTGGAGACCCAGTACTTC.

The chain employs TRBV3-1 and TRBJ2-7; 9 bases agree with TRBD2. The junction had 3 bases not matched to a gene; V was cut back by 0 bases and J by 9 bases. The CDR3 sequence is 13 residues long. Germline V gene lookup returns CDR1 LGHDT and CDR2 YNNKEL (reference sequence). CDR3 region: CASSQDMTSGQYF. The CDR3 region has the DNA TGTGCCAGCAGCCAAGATATGACTAGCGGGCAGTACTTC.

This clonotype came up many times. The chain recombines TRBV27 with TRBJ1-2; D may be TRBD1 (5 bases). V dropped 4 bases and J dropped 5 bases, with 17 bases sitting between them. In germline, CDR1 is MNHEY, CDR2 SMNVEV (reference sequence). This CDR3 comprises 15 residues. CDR3 residues: CASSSQGRFGYGYTF. CDR3 nucleotide sequence: TGTGCCAGCAGTTCCCAGGGCCGTTTTGGGTATGGCTACACCTTC.

The chain combines TRBV10-3 with TRBJ2-1; 7 nucleotides align to TRBD2. V lost 6 bases, J lost 2 bases, and 10 bases stayed unmatched. CDR3 length equals 16 residues. Germline V lookup: CDR1 ENHRY, CDR2 SYGVKD. This chain's CDR3 is CAIRPWGGGAYNEQFF. The CDR3 DNA sequence: TGTGCCATCAGGCCCTGGGGGGGAGGCGCCTACAATGAGCAGTTCTTC.

V and J are TRBV20-1 and TRBJ2-4, with a possible D match to TRBD2 (5 bases). CDR1 and CDR2 from the germline V gene are DFQATT and SNEGSKA (reference sequence). The length of the CDR3 is 14 residues. V shed 1 base and J shed 3 bases, with 10 bases lying between them. This CDR3 is CSARAGKYKNIQYF. The CDR3 nucleotides are TGCAGTGCTAGAGCCGGGAAGTACAAAAACATTCAGTACTTC.

This clonotype was recorded at least ten times. This chain connects TRBV25-1 to TRBJ1-2; maybe TRBD1 (5 bases). The CDR3 totals 15 residues. Germline values: CDR1 MGHDK, CDR2 SYGVNS. V lost 6 bases, J lost 2 bases, and 16 bases lay in between. The CDR3 protein is CASSTTIEGNYGYTF. The CDR3 DNA reads as TGTGCCAGCAGCACGACAATCGAGGGGAACTATGGCTACACCTTC.

The V call is TRBV4-1, the J call TRBJ1-2; 8 bases agree with TRBD1. The CDR3 covers 17 residues. J lost 2 bases, V lost 3 bases, and 11 bases had no gene match. Germline CDR1 is MGHRA and CDR2 is YSYEKL. The CDR3 loop is CASSHPGAGGANYGYTF. The CDR3 DNA reads TGCGCCAGCAGCCACCCTGGGGCAGGGGGCGCCAACTATGGCTACACCTTC.

There are a few counts of this clonotype. CDR3 region: CSVETGDGRYEQYF. CDR3 nucleotide sequence: TGCAGCGTTGAAACAGGGGATGGTCGATACGAGCAGTACTTC. This sequence joins TRBV29-1 and TRBJ2-7; 7 bases agree with TRBD1. Germline CDR1 is SQVTM and CDR2 is ANQGSEA. The CDR3 loop spans 14 amino acids. V lost 2 bases to trimming and J lost 4 bases; unmatched junction nucleotides: 8.

This clonotype was seen a few times. This chain uses TRBV18 with TRBJ2-5; 10 nucleotides align to TRBD2. This CDR3 has 14 amino acids. Germline CDR1 is KGHSH and CDR2 is LQKENI. The V gene end was trimmed by 1 base and the J gene end by 5 bases; junction bases not matched to a gene: 1. CDR3 amino acids: CASSPQTSGETQYF. CDR3 coding DNA: TGTGCCAGCTCACCACAGACTAGCGGGGAGACCCAGTACTTC.

The chain couples TRBV7-9 to TRBJ2-7; no clear D. Germline CDR1 and CDR2: SEHNR and FQNEAQ (reference sequence). The V and J ends lost 5 bases and 0 bases respectively, with 11 bases between them. The CDR3 has 14 amino acids. The CDR3 DNA reads as TGTGCCAGCAGCCGCCTACAAGGCTCCTACGAGCAGTACTTC. It codes for CASSRLQGSYEQYF.

The chain recombines TRBV28 with TRBJ2-7; perhaps TRBD1 as D (6 bases). V gave up 1 base and J gave up 3 bases, with 10 bases separating them. In germline, CDR1 is MDHEN, CDR2 SYDVKM. This CDR3 contains 14 residues. This CDR3 is CASSLFGGSYEQYF. The CDR3 nucleotides read TGTGCCAGCAGTTTATTTGGGGGCAGCTACGAGCAGTACTTC.

V usage is TRBV12-3 or TRBV12-4 and J usage is TRBJ1-2; no firm D call. This CDR3 comprises 11 residues. The V end lost 4 bases, the J end lost 8 bases, and 8 bases lay between the germline ends. CDR3 loop: CASSSSVGYTF. The CDR3 DNA reads TGTGCCAGCAGTTCCTCCGTAGGCTACACCTTC.

The chain couples TRBV20-1 to TRBJ2-7; 7 bases align to TRBD2. Looked up from germline, CDR1 is DFQATT and CDR2 is SNEGSKA (reference sequence). Unmatched junction bases numbered 7, after V lost 8 bases and J lost 0 bases. The CDR3 totals 13 residues. The CDR3 sequence is CSPGGAISYEQYF. CDR3 nucleotides: TGCAGTCCGGGAGGTGCGATCTCCTACGAGCAGTACTTC.

The chain links TRBV21-1 to TRBJ2-5; the D call of TRBD2 is as the table states it, not checked on the DNA. TRBV21-1 represents a pseudogene. The CDR3 sequence is 14 residues long. CDR3 bases: TGTGCCAGCAGCTTCCTAGCGGGACTAGAGACCCAGTACTTC. Translated: CASSFLAGLETQYF.

This clonotype was observed a few times. The chain has TRBV29-1 and TRBJ1-2; 9 positions agree with TRBD1. This CDR3 contains 13 residues. In germline, CDR1 is SQVTM, CDR2 ANQGSEA. The junction had 6 bases not matched to a gene; V was cut back by 4 bases and J by 6 bases. The CDR3 bases are TGCAGCGTTGGACAGGGGGAAGTTAATGGCTACACCTTC. Translating gives CSVGQGEVNGYTF.

The chain joins TRBV15 to TRBJ2-5; D uncertain. This CDR3 region has 14 residues. The V end was cut by 1 base, the J end by 4 bases, with 10 bases between. Germline-derived CDR1 and CDR2 are LNHNV and YYDKDF (reference sequence). CDR3 residues: CATSRGRTSETQYF. CDR3 sequence (DNA): TGTGCCACCAGCAGAGGAAGAACCTCAGAGACCCAGTACTTC.

This clonotype was recorded a few times. The chain uses TRBV11-2 and TRBJ2-6, with D possibly being TRBD1 or TRBD2 (5 bases each). The V gene's germline CDR1 is SGHAT and CDR2 FQNNGV. The length of the CDR3 is 19 residues. Trimming cost V 1 base and J 1 base, with 17 bases left between them. The CDR3 DNA sequence: TGTGCCAGCAGCTTAGTCCGGGGACCGGCAGGGTCTGGGGCCAACGTCCTGACTTTC. The encoded protein is CASSLVRGPAGSGANVLTF.

V gene TRBV12-3 or TRBV12-4 combines with J gene TRBJ2-5; the match to TRBD1 covers 7 bases. The V segment lost 2 bases and the J segment 7 bases; nucleotides outside the gene matches: 4. The CDR3 runs 13 residues. CDR3 nucleotides: TGTGCCAGCAGTTTAAGGGGGCAGGGGACCCAGTACTTC. Its translation is CASSLRGQGTQYF.

This clonotype was detected many times. The chain couples TRBV20-1 to TRBJ2-2; D could derive from TRBD1 or TRBD2 (6 bases each). Germline-derived CDR1 and CDR2 are DFQATT and SNEGSKA (reference sequence). The CDR3 extends over 14 amino acids. The ends were cut back, 2 bases at V and 4 bases at J, with 11 bases in the middle. The CDR3 spells CSARTGGGTGELFF. In nucleotides, the CDR3 is TGCAGTGCTAGAACCGGAGGGGGCACCGGGGAGCTGTTTTTT.

This clonotype came up a few times. The J gene is TRBJ2-6, the V gene TRBV10-3, with 7 positions matching TRBD1. Trimming cost V 8 bases and J 2 bases; bases outside gene matches: 12. CDR3 length equals 17 residues. Germline-derived CDR1 and CDR2 are ENHRY and SYGVKD. CDR3 residues: CAIEDRSPKTGANVLTF. The CDR3 region has the DNA TGTGCCATCGAGGACAGGTCACCCAAAACTGGGGCCAACGTCCTGACTTTC.

As regards this clonotype: At one of its ends the junction is not consistent with the germline gene, which may arise from a read error. J is TRBJ2-6 and V is TRBV6-1; tentatively, D is TRBD1 (6 bases). Germline CDR1 MNHNS, CDR2 SASEGT. The CDR3 runs 19 residues. The CDR3 DNA sequence: TGTGCCAGCACTGAAACAAGGGGGTACGACTTCTCTGGGGCCAACGTCCTGACTTTC. Translated, it gives CASTETRGYDFSGANVLTF.

A single count supports this clonotype. As DNA, the CDR3 is TGTGCCAGCAGTTCCCCACAGGGGATCAATCAGCCCCAGCATTTT. Protein sequence: CASSSPQGINQPQHF. The chain uses TRBV28 and TRBJ1-5; the match to TRBD1 covers 7 bases. V lost 4 bases and J lost 3; bases outside the gene matches: 6. From germline, CDR1 is MDHEN and CDR2 SYDVKM. CDR3 size: 15 residues.

The chain employs TRBV6-1 and TRBJ2-5; no clear D gene. The CDR3 totals 14 residues. Germline V gene data show CDR1 as MNHNS and CDR2 as SASEGT. V was trimmed by 5 bases and J by 9 bases, leaving 19 bases between them. Here the CDR3 DNA reads TGTGCCAGCAGTCCCCAGGCAGGCCCGAAGGCCCAGTACTTC. Translation gives CASSPQAGPKAQYF.